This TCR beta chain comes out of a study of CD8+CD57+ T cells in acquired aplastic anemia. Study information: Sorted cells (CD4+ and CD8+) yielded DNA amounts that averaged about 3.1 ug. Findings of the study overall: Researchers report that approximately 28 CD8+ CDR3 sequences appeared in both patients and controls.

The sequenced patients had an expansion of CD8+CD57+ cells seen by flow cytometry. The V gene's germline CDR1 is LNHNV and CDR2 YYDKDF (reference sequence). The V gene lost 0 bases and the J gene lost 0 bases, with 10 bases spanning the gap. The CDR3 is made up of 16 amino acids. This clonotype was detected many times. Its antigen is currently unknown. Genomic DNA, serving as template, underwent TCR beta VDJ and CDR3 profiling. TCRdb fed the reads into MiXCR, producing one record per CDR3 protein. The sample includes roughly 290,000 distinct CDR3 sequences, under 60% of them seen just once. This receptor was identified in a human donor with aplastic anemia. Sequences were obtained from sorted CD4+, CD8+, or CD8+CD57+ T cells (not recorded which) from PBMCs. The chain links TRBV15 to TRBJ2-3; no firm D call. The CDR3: CATSRDQGASTDTQYF. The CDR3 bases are TGTGCCACCAGCAGAGATCAAGGCGCTAGCACAGATACGCAGTATTTT.